This note documents a single T cell receptor beta chain sequence. The CDR3 covers 15 residues. Germline V CDR1 and CDR2: SGDLS, YYNGEE. V gave up 5 bases and J gave up 1 base; unmatched junction bases: 6. Original handling: Researchers report that nucleated cell counts were estimated from reference gene primer amplification. Assay: immunoSEQ multiplex PCR; the TCRdb copy retains only in-frame clones and omits some. V, J and clone size derive from that table, while D and trimming were established from the DNA sequence. The sample shows over 110,000 clones, around 89% of them seen only once. The data originate from a study of blood T cell repertoires in COVID-19. Study context: The samples span acute and convalescent COVID-19 from the United States, Italy and Spain. T cells, B-cell-depleted T cells, or PBMCs provided the cDNA or gDNA that served as material.

The sequence was obtained from a human donor in a cohort sampled during active COVID-19. The J gene is TRBJ2-1, the V gene TRBV9, with TRBD2 matching over 7 bases. The sequenced sample consisted of peripheral blood. CDR3 bases: TGTGCCAGCAGAGCCAGCGGGGATTCCTACAATGAGCAGTTCTTC. Translated, it gives CASRASGDSYNEQFF.